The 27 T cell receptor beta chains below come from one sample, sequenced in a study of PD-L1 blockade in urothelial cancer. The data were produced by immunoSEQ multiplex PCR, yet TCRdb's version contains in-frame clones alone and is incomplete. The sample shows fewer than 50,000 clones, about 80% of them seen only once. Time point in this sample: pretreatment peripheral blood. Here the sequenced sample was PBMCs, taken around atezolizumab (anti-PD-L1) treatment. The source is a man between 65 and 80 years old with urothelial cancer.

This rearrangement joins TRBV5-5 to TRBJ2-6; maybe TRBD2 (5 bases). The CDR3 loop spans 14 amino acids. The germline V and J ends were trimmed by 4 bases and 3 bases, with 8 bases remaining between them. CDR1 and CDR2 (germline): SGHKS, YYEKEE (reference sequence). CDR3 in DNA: TGTGCCAGCAGCCGAAGCGGTGGGGCCAACGTCCTGACTTTC. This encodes CASSRSGGANVLTF. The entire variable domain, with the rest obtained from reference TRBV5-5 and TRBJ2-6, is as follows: DAGVTQSPTHLIKTRGQQVTLRCSPISGHKSVSWYQQVLGQGPQFIFQYYEKEERGRGNFPDRFSARQFPNYSSELNVNALLLGDSALYLCASSRSGGANVLTFGAGSRLTVL.

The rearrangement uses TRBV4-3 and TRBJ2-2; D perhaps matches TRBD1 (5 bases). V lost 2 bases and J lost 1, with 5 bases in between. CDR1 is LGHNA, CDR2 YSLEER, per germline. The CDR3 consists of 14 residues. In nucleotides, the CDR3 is TGCGCCAGCAGCCAAACAGGGAACACCGGGGAGCTGTTTTTT. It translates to CASSQTGNTGELFF.

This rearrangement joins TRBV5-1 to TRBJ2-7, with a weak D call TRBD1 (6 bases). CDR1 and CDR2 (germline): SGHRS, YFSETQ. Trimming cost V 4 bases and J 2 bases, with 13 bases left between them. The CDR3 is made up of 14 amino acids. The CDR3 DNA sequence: TGCGCCAGCAGCGGAACAGGGATTACCTACGAGCAGTACTTC. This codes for CASSGTGITYEQYF.

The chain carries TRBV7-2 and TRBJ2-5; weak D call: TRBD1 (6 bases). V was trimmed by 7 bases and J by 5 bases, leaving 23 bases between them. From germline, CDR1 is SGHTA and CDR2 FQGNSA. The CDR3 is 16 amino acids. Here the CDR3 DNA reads TGTGCCAGCACCATCCCTCGAGTAGGGGGAGTGGAGACCCAGTACTTC. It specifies CASTIPRVGGVETQYF.

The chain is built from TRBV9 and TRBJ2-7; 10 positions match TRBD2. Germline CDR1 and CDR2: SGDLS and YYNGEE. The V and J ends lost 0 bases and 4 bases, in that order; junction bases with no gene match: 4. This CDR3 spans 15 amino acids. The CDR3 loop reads CASSVGASGGYEQYF. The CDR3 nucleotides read TGTGCCAGCAGCGTAGGTGCTAGCGGGGGTTACGAGCAGTACTTC.

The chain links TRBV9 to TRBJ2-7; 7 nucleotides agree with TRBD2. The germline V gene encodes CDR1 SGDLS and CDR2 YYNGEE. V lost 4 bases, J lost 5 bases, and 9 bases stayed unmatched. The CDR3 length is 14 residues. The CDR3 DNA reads TGTGCCAGCAGCAACTCGCGGGAGTCCCACGAGCAGTACTTC. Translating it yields CASSNSRESHEQYF.

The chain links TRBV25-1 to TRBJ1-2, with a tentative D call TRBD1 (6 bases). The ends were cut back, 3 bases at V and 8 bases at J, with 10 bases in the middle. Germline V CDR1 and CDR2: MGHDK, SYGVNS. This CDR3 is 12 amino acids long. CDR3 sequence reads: CASSEGASGYTF. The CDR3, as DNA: TGTGCCAGCAGTGAGGGGGCGTCGGGCTACACCTTC.

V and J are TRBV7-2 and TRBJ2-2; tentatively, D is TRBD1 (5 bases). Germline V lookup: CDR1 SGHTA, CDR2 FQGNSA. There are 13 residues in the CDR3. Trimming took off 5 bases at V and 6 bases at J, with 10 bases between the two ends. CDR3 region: CASSTRQSGELFF. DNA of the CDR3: TGTGCCAGCAGCACGAGACAGTCCGGGGAGCTGTTTTTT.

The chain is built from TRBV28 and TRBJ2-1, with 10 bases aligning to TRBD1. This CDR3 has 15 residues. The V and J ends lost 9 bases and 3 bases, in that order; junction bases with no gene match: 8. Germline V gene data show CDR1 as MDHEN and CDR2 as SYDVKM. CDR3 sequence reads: CASPPGQGGYNEQFF. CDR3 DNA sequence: TGTGCCAGTCCCCCCGGACAGGGGGGCTACAATGAGCAGTTCTTC.

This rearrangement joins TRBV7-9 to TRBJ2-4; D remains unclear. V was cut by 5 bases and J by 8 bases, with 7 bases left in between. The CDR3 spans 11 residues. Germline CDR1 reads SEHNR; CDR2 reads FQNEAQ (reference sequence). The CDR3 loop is CASSQIDIQYF. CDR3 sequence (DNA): TGTGCCAGCAGCCAAATTGACATTCAGTACTTC.

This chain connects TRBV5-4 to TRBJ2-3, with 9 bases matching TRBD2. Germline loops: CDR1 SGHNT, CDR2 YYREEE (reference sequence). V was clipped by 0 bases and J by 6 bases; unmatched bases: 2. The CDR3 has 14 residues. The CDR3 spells CASSLGTSADTQYF. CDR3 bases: TGTGCCAGCAGCTTGGGGACTAGCGCCGATACGCAGTATTTT.

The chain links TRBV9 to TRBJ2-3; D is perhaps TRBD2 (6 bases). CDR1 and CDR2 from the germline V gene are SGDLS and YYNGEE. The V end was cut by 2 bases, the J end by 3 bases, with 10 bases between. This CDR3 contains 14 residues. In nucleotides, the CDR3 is TGTGCCAGCAGCGTGGACTACTTGACAGATACGCAGTATTTT. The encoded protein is CASSVDYLTDTQYF.

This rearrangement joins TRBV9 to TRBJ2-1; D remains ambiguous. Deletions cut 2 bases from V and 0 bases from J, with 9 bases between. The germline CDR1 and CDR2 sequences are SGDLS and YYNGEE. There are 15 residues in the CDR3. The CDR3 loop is CASSVGGGSYNEQFF. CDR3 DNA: TGTGCCAGCAGCGTTGGCGGTGGCTCCTACAATGAGCAGTTCTTC.

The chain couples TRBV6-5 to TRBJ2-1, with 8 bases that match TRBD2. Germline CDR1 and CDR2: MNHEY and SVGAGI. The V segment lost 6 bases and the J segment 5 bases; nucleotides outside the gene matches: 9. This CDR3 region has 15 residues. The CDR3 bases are TGTGCCAGCAGAACCGGGACTAGAGGTAACAATGAGCAGTTCTTC. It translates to CASRTGTRGNNEQFF.

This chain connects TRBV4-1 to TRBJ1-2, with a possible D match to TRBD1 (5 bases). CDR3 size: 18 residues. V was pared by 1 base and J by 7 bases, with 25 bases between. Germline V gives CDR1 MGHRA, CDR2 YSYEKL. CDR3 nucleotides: TGCGCCAGCAGCCAAGGTGGACATTCAGGGTCGGGCATCGCTGGCTACACCTTC. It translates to CASSQGGHSGSGIAGYTF.

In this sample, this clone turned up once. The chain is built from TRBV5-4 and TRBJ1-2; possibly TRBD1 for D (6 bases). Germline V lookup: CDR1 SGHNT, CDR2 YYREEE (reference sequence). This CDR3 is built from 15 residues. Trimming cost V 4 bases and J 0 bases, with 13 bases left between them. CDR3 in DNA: TGTGCCAGCAGCCCGGACAGATTTTCTAACTATGGCTACACCTTC. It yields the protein CASSPDRFSNYGYTF.

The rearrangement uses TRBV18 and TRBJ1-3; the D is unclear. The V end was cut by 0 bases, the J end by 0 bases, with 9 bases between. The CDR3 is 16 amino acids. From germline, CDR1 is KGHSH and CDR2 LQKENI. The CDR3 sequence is CASSPPGGSSGNTIYF. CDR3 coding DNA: TGTGCCAGCTCACCACCCGGCGGGAGCTCTGGAAACACCATATATTTT.

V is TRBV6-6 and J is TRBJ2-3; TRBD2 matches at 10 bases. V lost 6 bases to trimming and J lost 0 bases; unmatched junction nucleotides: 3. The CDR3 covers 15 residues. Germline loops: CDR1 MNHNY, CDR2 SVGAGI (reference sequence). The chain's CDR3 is CASSLLAGSTDTQYF. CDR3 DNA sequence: TGTGCCAGCAGCCTACTAGCGGGGAGCACAGATACGCAGTATTTT.

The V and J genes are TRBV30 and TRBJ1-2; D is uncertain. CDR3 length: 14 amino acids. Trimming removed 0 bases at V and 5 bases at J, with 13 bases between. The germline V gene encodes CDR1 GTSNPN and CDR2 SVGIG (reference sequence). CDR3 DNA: TGTGCCTGGAGTGTACGGTACAGTGAGTATGGCTACACCTTC. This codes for CAWSVRYSEYGYTF.

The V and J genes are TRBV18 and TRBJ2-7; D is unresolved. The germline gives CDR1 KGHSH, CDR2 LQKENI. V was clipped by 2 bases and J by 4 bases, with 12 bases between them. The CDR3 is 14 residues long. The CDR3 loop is CASSPGHPSYEQYF. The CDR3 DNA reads TGTGCCAGCTCACCAGGCCATCCCTCATACGAGCAGTACTTC.

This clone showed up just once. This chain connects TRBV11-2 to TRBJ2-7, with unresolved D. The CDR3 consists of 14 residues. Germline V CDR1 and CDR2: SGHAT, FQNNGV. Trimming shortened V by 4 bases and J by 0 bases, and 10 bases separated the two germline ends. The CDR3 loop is CASSSPQISYEQYF. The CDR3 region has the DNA TGTGCCAGCAGCTCCCCACAGATCTCCTACGAGCAGTACTTC. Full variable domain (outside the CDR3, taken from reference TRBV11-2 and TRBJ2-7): EAGVAQSPRYKIIEKRQSVAFWCNPISGHATLYWYQQILGQGPKLLIQFQNNGVVDDSQLPKDRFSAERLKGVDSTLKIQPAKLEDSAVYLCASSSPQISYEQYFGPGTRLTVT.

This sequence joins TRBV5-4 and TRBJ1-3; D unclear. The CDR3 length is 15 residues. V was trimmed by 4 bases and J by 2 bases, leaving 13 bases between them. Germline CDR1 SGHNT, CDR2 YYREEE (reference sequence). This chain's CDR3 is CASSRSAGTGNTIYF. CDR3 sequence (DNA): TGTGCCAGCAGCCGTTCGGCAGGAACTGGAAACACCATATATTTT. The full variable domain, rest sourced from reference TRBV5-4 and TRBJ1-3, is ETGVTQSPTHLIKTRGQQVTLRCSSQSGHNTVSWYQQALGQGPQFIFQYYREEENGRGNFPPRFSGLQFPNYSSELNVNALELDDSALYLCASSRSAGTGNTIYFGEGSWLTVV.

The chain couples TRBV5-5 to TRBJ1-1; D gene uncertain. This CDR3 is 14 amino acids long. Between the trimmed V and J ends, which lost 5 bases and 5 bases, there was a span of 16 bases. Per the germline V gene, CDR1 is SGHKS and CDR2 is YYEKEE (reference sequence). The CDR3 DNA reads TGTGCCAGCAGTATGATCGCCTGGCGGACTGAAGCTTTCTTT. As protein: CASSMIAWRTEAFF.

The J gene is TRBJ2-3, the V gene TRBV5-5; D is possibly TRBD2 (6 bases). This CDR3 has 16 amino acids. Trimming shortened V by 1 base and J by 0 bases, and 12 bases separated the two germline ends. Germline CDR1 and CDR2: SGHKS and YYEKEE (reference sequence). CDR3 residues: CASSLNVGGSTDTQYF. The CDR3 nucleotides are TGTGCCAGCAGCTTGAATGTCGGGGGAAGCACAGATACGCAGTATTTT.

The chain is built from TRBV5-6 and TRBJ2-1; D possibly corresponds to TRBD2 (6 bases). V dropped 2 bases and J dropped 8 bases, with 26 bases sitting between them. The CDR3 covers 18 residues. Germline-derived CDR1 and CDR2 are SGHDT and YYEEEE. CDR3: CASSLKRRAVGLRHEQFF. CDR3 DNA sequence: TGTGCCAGCAGCTTAAAAAGGCGGGCGGTGGGACTTAGGCATGAGCAGTTCTTC.

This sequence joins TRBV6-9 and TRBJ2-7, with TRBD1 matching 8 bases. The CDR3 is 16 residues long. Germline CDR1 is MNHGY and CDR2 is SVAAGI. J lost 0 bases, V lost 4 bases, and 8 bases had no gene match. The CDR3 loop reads CASSSSGQVYSYEQYF. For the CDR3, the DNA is TGTGCCAGCAGTTCGTCGGGACAGGTTTACTCCTACGAGCAGTACTTC.

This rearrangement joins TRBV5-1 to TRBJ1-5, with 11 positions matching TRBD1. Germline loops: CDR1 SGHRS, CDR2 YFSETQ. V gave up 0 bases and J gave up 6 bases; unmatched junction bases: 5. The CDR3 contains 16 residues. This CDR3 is CASSLGGQGGGQPQHF. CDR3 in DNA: TGCGCCAGCAGCTTGGGGGGACAGGGGGGCGGTCAGCCCCAGCATTTT.